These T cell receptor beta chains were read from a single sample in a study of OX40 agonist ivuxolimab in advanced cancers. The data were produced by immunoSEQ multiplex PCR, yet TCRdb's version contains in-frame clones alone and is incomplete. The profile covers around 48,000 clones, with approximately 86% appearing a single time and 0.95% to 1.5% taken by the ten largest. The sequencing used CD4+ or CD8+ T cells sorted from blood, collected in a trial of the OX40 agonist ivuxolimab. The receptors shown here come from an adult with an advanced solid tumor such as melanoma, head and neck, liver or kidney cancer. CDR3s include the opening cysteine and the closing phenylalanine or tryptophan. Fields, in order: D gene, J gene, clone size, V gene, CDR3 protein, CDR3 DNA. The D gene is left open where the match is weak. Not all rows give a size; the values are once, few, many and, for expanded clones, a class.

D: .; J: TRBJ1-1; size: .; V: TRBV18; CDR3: CASSPVSRNTEAFF; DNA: TGTGCCAGCTCACCTGTCAGTCGGAACACTGAAGCTTTCTTT
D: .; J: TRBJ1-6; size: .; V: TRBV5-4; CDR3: CASSLVQGSNSPLHF; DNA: TGTGCCAGCAGCTTGGTCCAGGGGAGTAATTCACCCCTCCACTTT
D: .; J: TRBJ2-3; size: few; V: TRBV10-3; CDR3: CAISEGPSWDTQYF; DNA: TGTGCCATCAGTGAGGGTCCAAGCTGGGATACGCAGTATTTT
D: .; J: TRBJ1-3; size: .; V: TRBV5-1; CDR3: CASSLKREPGNTIYF; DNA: TGCGCCAGCAGCTTGAAAAGGGAACCTGGAAACACCATATATTTT
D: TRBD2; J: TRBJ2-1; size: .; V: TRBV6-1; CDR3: CASSEELAAYNEQFF; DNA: TGTGCCAGCAGTGAAGAACTAGCGGCCTACAATGAGCAGTTCTTC
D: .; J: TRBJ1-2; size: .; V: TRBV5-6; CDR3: CASSSLGLMANYGYTF; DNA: TGTGCCAGCAGCAGCTTGGGGTTAATGGCTAACTATGGCTACACCTTC
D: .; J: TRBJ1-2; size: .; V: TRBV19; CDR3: CASRATGNYGYTF; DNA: TGTGCCAGTAGAGCAACAGGGAACTATGGCTACACCTTC
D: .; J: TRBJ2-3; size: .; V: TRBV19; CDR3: CASSISLQPSTDTQYF; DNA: TGTGCCAGTAGTATCTCACTACAGCCGAGCACAGATACGCAGTATTTT
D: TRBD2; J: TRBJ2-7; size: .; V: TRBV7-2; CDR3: CASSLAGTSGYEQYF; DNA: TGTGCCAGCAGCTTGGCCGGGACTAGCGGTTACGAGCAGTACTTC
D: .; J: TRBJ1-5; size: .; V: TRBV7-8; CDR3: CASSLEYQANQPQHF; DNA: TGTGCCAGCAGCTTAGAGTATCAGGCGAATCAGCCCCAGCATTTT
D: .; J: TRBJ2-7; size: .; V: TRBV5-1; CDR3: CASSLDGGRSYEQYF; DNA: TGCGCCAGCAGCTTGGACGGGGGGCGGTCCTACGAGCAGTACTTC
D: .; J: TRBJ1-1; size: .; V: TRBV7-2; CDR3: CASSLRPGGAANTEAFF; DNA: TGTGCCAGCAGCTTACGTCCGGGGGGCGCGGCGAACACTGAAGCTTTCTTT
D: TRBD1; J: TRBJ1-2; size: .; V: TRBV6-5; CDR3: CASSRQGVGGYTF; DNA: TGTGCCAGCAGCCGACAGGGGGTGGGTGGCTACACCTTC